These 5 T cell receptor beta chains share one sample of origin, sequenced in a study of long-term antiretroviral therapy in people with HIV (dated 2022 in TCRdb). Sequencing of the TRB variable region was done with the immunoSEQ hsTCRB v3.0 assay at survey level resolution. TCRdb carries this immuneACCESS record with in-frame sequences only. Its versions omit some clonotypes, under half of them owing to an unresolved V gene in the studies checked, with the rest unexplained. The sample table lists about 24,000 clones, 87% of them with a count of one. Roughly 8.7% of the sample is taken by the ten largest. The starting material was unsorted PBMCs, obtained 1.8 years before starting antiretroviral therapy. The source of these receptors is a man aged 50-59 years with HIV.

This clone was counted a single time. V usage is TRBV7-2 and J usage is TRBJ2-2; 7 bases are a match to TRBD2. This CDR3 is built from 17 residues. The V and J ends lost 2 bases and 7 bases, in that order; junction bases with no gene match: 13. Germline lookup yields CDR1 SGHTA and CDR2 FQGNSA. The CDR3 loop reads CASSLTYEAGVHGELFF. For the CDR3, the DNA is TGTGCCAGCAGCTTAACTTATGAGGCGGGAGTGCACGGGGAGCTGTTTTTT.

The chain joins TRBV9 to TRBJ2-5; tentatively, D is TRBD1 or TRBD2 (5 bases each). The germline CDR1 and CDR2 sequences are SGDLS and YYNGEE. With 2 bases removed from V and 2 bases from J, the gap between germline ends came to 7 bases. This CDR3 is 13 amino acids long. CDR3 bases: TGTGCCAGCAGCGTCTGGGGGCAAGAGACCCAGTACTTC. Translating it yields CASSVWGQETQYF.

This sequence joins TRBV10-3 and TRBJ2-1; D not resolved. The length of the CDR3 is 15 residues. Germline values: CDR1 ENHRY, CDR2 SYGVKD. The V and J ends lost 5 bases and 0 bases respectively, with 11 bases between them. The CDR3 nucleotides read TGTGCCATCAGTTCTCAGACGGGCTCCTACAATGAGCAGTTCTTC. Protein product: CAISSQTGSYNEQFF.

The chain combines TRBV9 with TRBJ1-1; D ambiguous. Per germline, CDR1 SGDLS and CDR2 YYNGEE. V lost 0 bases and J lost 0, with 9 bases in between. CDR3 length equals 15 residues. The DNA of the CDR3 is TGTGCCAGCAGCGTAGAATCAGACTTGAACACTGAAGCTTTCTTT. It codes for CASSVESDLNTEAFF.

This chain connects TRBV7-3 to TRBJ1-5; no reliable D call. The CDR3 contains 15 residues. V lost 2 bases to trimming and J lost 4 bases, with 12 bases between them. Germline V gives CDR1 SGHTA, CDR2 FQGTGA. For the CDR3, the DNA is TGTGCCAGCAGCTTAGACCCCACAGTGAATCAGCCCCAGCATTTT. Protein sequence: CASSLDPTVNQPQHF.